A single sample gave rise to the 21 T cell receptor beta chains below, sequenced in a study of radiotherapy plus CTLA-4 blockade in lung cancer. Data came from immunoSEQ multiplex PCR; TCRdb stores just in-frame clones and leaves some out. In the table there are some 50,000 clones, 84% of which are singletons. This specimen was peripheral blood, taken from a patient treated with radiotherapy plus ipilimumab. Source of these receptors: a human donor with non-small cell lung cancer whose response to radiotherapy plus ipilimumab could not be evaluated.

This sequence joins TRBV5-1 and TRBJ2-7; TRBD1 might be the D (5 bases). This CDR3 contains 14 residues. V shed 4 bases and J shed 1 base, with 12 bases lying between them. The germline V gene encodes CDR1 SGHRS and CDR2 YFSETQ. DNA of the CDR3: TGCGCCAGCAGCGGGGCCGCCGGGTCCTACGAGCAGTACTTC. It is translated as CASSGAAGSYEQYF.

V usage is TRBV28 and J usage is TRBJ1-1; 8 bases fit TRBD1. The CDR3 covers 14 residues. Germline V lookup: CDR1 MDHEN, CDR2 SYDVKM. J gave up 1 base and V 7 bases, and 5 bases lay outside the gene matches. For the CDR3, the DNA is TGTGCCAGCACTGGTCAGGGGGCGAACACTGAAGCTTTCTTT. Amino acid sequence: CASTGQGANTEAFF. Complete variable domain (other parts from reference TRBV28 and TRBJ1-1): DVKVTQSSRYLVKRTGEKVFLECVQDMDHENMFWYRQDPGLGLRLIYFSYDVKMKEKGDIPEGYSVSREKKERFSLILESASTNQTSMYLCASTGQGANTEAFFGQGTRLTVV.

The chain has TRBV9 and TRBJ1-2; D might be TRBD1 (6 bases). Trimming shortened V by 3 bases and J by 4 bases, and 16 bases separated the two germline ends. The CDR3 is made up of 15 amino acids. Germline CDR1 SGDLS, CDR2 YYNGEE. The CDR3 is CASSASLQGSYGYTF. The CDR3 DNA follows: TGTGCCAGCAGCGCATCCTTACAGGGTTCCTATGGCTACACCTTC.

This chain connects TRBV21-1 to TRBJ1-5; the table's D call of TRBD1 was not tested on the DNA. TRBV21-1 is described as a pseudogene. The CDR3 extends over 17 amino acids. In DNA form, the CDR3 reads TGTGCCAGCAGCAGTGGGAAGGACAAGGCCCTTAATCAGCCCCAGCATTTT. Protein sequence: CASSSGKDKALNQPQHF.

The rearrangement links TRBV21-1 to TRBJ2-7; the table's D call, TRBD2, was not checked against the DNA. TRBV21-1 is a pseudogene. The length of the CDR3 is 17 residues. The CDR3: CASSKGTSGRDGTQQYF. Written as DNA, the CDR3 is TGTGCCAGCAGCAAAGGGACTAGCGGGAGGGACGGTACGCAGCAGTACTTC.

The V and J genes are TRBV14 and TRBJ2-1; D is perhaps TRBD1 (5 bases). The CDR3 runs to 14 residues. V was cut by 2 bases and J by 7 bases, with 12 bases left in between. The V gene's germline CDR1 is SGHDN and CDR2 FVKESK. CDR3 residues: CASSQLRGANEQFF. CDR3 coding DNA: TGTGCCAGCAGCCAATTAAGGGGCGCTAATGAGCAGTTCTTC.

The V call is TRBV10-3, the J call TRBJ2-1; possible D gene TRBD2, 7 bases. The CDR3 totals 15 residues. Trimming took 3 bases from V and 6 from J, leaving 15 bases between them. Germline assignment: CDR1 ENHRY and CDR2 SYGVKD. In DNA, the CDR3 is TGTGCCATCAGTGAACGGGGGGCGCTGGGCAATGAGCAGTTCTTC. It yields the protein CAISERGALGNEQFF.

The V and J genes are TRBV6-1 and TRBJ2-7; a possible D gene is TRBD2 (6 bases). The V and J ends lost 8 bases and 1 base respectively, with 9 bases between them. Germline assignment: CDR1 MNHNS and CDR2 SASEGT. The CDR3 covers 12 residues. The CDR3 reads CASPGTSYEQYF. The CDR3 DNA reads TGTGCCAGCCCCGGGACTTCCTACGAGCAGTACTTC.

A few counts support this clone. The chain has TRBV30 and TRBJ1-5; maybe TRBD1 (5 bases). CDR1 is GTSNPN, CDR2 SVGIG, per germline (reference sequence). The CDR3 sequence is 14 residues long. V lost 2 bases and J lost 7, with 15 bases in between. The CDR3 nucleotides are TGTGCCTGGAGTTTAGGGCAGGGCGGACAGCCCCAGCATTTT. This translates into CAWSLGQGGQPQHF.

In DNA form, the CDR3 reads TGTGCCTGGGGACAGGGGGCGAACGAGCAGTACTTC. Protein product: CAWGQGANEQYF. The chain employs TRBV30 and TRBJ2-7; TRBD1 matches 11 bases. The CDR3 has 12 amino acids. CDR1 and CDR2 (germline): GTSNPN, SVGIG (reference sequence). V lost 5 bases, J lost 5 bases, and 2 bases stayed unmatched.

V gene TRBV27 combines with J gene TRBJ2-7; D not certain. The CDR3 is made up of 14 amino acids. Germline V gene sequence: CDR1 MNHEY, CDR2 SMNVEV (reference sequence). Between the trimmed V and J ends, which lost 5 bases and 3 bases, there was a span of 14 bases. CDR3 DNA: TGTGCCAGCAGTCCCCTCCCCCGGAGCTACGAGCAGTACTTC. This gives the protein CASSPLPRSYEQYF.

This chain uses TRBV19 with TRBJ1-5, with 8 bases fitting TRBD1. The CDR3 covers 15 residues. The germline CDR1 and CDR2 sequences are LNHDA and SQIVND (reference sequence). V shed 4 bases, J shed 6 bases, and the junction held 8 bases outside the gene matches. CDR3 DNA sequence: TGTGCCAGTAGTAACCGGGACAGGTTTTTTCAGCCCCAGCATTTT. Translation gives CASSNRDRFFQPQHF.

The rearrangement uses TRBV27 and TRBJ2-7, with D possibly TRBD1 on 6 matching bases. V lost 5 bases to trimming and J lost 2 bases, with 22 bases between them. The CDR3 consists of 17 residues. CDR1 MNHEY and CDR2 SMNVEV come from the germline V gene (reference sequence). The CDR3 region is CASSPGEQVAGAYEQYF. CDR3 DNA sequence: TGTGCCAGCAGTCCCGGTGAGCAGGTCGCAGGGGCCTACGAGCAGTACTTC.

The rearrangement joins TRBV5-1 to TRBJ1-1; D is unresolved. The CDR3 runs to 11 residues. Trimming left V 5 bases short and J 7 bases short, with 9 bases between. Germline CDR1 is SGHRS and CDR2 is YFSETQ. CDR3 DNA: TGCGCCAGCAGGCGGCTAATTGAAGCTTTCTTT. It codes for CASRRLIEAFF.

The genes are TRBV27 and TRBJ2-2, with a weak D call TRBD2 (6 bases). The CDR3 spans 13 residues. Germline assignment: CDR1 MNHEY and CDR2 SMNVEV (reference sequence). Trimming removed 7 bases from V and 7 bases from J, with 13 bases in between. As DNA, the CDR3 is TGTGCCAGCACCCTCGGCGGGGTCGGGGAGCTGTTTTTT. This sequence encodes CASTLGGVGELFF.

The rearrangement links TRBV5-1 to TRBJ2-1; D is possibly TRBD2 (6 bases). This CDR3 comprises 15 residues. V lost 3 bases and J lost 1, with 11 bases in between. Per the germline V gene, CDR1 is SGHRS and CDR2 is YFSETQ. The CDR3: CASSWAGTSYNEQFF. In DNA, the CDR3 is TGCGCCAGCAGCTGGGCCGGGACTTCCTACAATGAGCAGTTCTTC.

V usage is TRBV7-2 and J usage is TRBJ2-7, with D possibly TRBD2 on 6 matching bases. The CDR3 length is 15 residues. Looked up from germline, CDR1 is SGHTA and CDR2 is FQGNSA. Trimming stripped 4 bases from V and 2 bases from J, with 15 bases between. The CDR3 DNA is TGTGCCAGCAGCTCTCGAAGTAGCGGCACCTACGAGCAGTACTTC. As protein: CASSSRSSGTYEQYF. The full variable domain, with the rest looked up from reference TRBV7-2 and TRBJ2-7, is GAGVSQSPSNKVTEKGKDVELRCDPISGHTALYWYRQSLGQGLEFLIYFQGNSAPDKSGLPSDRFSAERTGGSVSTLTIQRTQQEDSAVYLCASSSRSSGTYEQYFGPGTRLTVT.

As to this clone: One end of the junction is discordant with germline, which a read error may explain. This sample includes further DNA sequences coding for the same CDR3. The chain recombines TRBV7-2 with TRBJ1-1; D possibly corresponds to TRBD1 (6 bases). CDR1 is SGHTA and CDR2 is FQGNSA in the germline V gene. This CDR3 contains 14 residues. The CDR3 DNA sequence: TGTGCCAGCAGCCGGACAGAGATGAACACCGAAGCTTTCTTT. It codes for CASSRTEMNTEAFF.

The genes are TRBV27 and TRBJ2-2; 9 bases are a match to TRBD1. Per the germline V gene, CDR1 is MNHEY and CDR2 is SMNVEV (reference sequence). V was clipped by 3 bases and J by 7 bases; unmatched bases: 15. This CDR3 is 18 amino acids long. CDR3 DNA: TGTGCCAGCAGTTTCCGTCGAAGGACAGGGGATGTTATCGGGGAGCTGTTTTTT. This codes for CASSFRRRTGDVIGELFF.

The V gene is TRBV6-1, the J gene TRBJ1-1; D perhaps matches TRBD1 (5 bases). Germline V lookup: CDR1 MNHNS, CDR2 SASEGT. V dropped 6 bases and J dropped 2 bases, with 10 bases sitting between them. The CDR3 length is 13 residues. The CDR3 DNA sequence: TGTGCCAGCAGGGGGGGGAAAAACACTGAAGCTTTCTTT. Translation gives CASRGGKNTEAFF.

V usage is TRBV6-5 and J usage is TRBJ1-1, with D unresolved. This CDR3 region has 13 residues. CDR1 MNHEY and CDR2 SVGAGI come from the germline V gene. The V end lost 2 bases, the J end lost 2 bases, and 6 bases lay between the germline ends. The CDR3 region is CASSYAGNTEAFF. The CDR3 DNA sequence: TGTGCCAGCAGTTACGCGGGCAACACTGAAGCTTTCTTT.